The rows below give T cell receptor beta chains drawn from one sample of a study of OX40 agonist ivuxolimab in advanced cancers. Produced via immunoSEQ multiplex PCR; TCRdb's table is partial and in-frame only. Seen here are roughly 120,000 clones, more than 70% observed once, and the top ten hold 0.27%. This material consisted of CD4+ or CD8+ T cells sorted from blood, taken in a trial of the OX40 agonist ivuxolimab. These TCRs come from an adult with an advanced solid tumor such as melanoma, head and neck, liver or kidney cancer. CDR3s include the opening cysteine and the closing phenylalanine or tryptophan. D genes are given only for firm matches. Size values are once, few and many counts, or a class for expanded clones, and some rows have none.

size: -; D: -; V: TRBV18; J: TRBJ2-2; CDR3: CASSPNGGSNTGELFF; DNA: TGTGCCAGCTCACCAAACGGGGGTTCGAACACCGGGGAGCTGTTTTTT
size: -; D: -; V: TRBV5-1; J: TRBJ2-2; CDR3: CASSLKQGNTGELFF; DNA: TGCGCCAGCAGCTTGAAACAGGGTAACACCGGGGAGCTGTTTTTT
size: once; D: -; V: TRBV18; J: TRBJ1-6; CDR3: CASSPGGHSPLHF; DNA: TGTGCCAGCTCACCGGGGGGGCATTCACCCCTCCACTTT
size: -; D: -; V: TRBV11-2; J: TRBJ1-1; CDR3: CASSLDRWNTEAFF; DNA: TGTGCCAGCAGCTTAGATCGGTGGAACACTGAAGCTTTCTTT
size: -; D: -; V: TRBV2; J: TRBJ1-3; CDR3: CASSDGGTHSGNTIYF; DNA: TGTGCCAGCAGTGACGGAGGGACCCACTCTGGAAACACCATATATTTT
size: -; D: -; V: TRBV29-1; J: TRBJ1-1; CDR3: CSVDGGRGGMNTEAFF; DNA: TGCAGCGTGGACGGGGGTAGGGGCGGGATGAACACTGAAGCTTTCTTT
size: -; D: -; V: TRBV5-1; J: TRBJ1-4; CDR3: CASSKTAGPEKLFF; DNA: TGCGCCAGCAGCAAGACAGCGGGGCCTGAAAAACTGTTTTTT
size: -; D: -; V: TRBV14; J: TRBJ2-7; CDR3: CASSRDGSYEQYF; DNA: TGTGCCAGCAGCCGGGACGGCTCCTACGAGCAGTACTTC
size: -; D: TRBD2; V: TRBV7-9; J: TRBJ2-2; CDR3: CASSYPTSGRALNTGELFF; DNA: TGTGCCAGCAGTTATCCGACTAGCGGGAGGGCCTTGAACACCGGGGAGCTGTTTTTT
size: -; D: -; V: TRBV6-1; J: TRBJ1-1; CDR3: CASSHGGMVEAFF; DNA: TGTGCCAGCAGTCACGGGGGTATGGTTGAAGCTTTCTTT
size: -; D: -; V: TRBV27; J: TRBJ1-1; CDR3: CASSLRGLNTEAFF; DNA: TGTGCCAGCAGTTTAAGGGGACTGAACACTGAAGCTTTCTTT
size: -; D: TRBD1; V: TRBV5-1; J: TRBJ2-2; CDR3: CASSPDRGYTGELFF; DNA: TGCGCCAGCAGCCCGGACAGGGGGTACACCGGGGAGCTGTTTTTT
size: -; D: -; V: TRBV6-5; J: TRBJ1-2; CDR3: CASSQDSSRFYGYTF; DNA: TGTGCCAGCAGTCAAGACAGCTCCAGGTTCTATGGCTACACCTTC
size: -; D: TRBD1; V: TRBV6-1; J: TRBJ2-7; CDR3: CASTNLGQTYEQYF; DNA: TGTGCCAGCACCAATTTGGGACAGACCTACGAGCAGTACTTC
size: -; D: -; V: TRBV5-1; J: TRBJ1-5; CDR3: CASREGLSNQPQHF; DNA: TGCGCCAGCCGAGAGGGACTTAGCAATCAGCCCCAGCATTTT
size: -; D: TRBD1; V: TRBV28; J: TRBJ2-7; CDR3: CASSFGGQGSYEQYF; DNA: TGTGCCAGCAGTTTTGGGGGACAGGGGTCCTACGAGCAGTACTTC
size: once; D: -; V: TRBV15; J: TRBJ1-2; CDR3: CATSREGRMYGYTF; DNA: TGTGCCACCAGCAGAGAAGGCAGGATGTATGGCTACACCTTC
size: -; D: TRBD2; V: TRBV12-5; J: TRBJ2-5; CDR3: CASGSPREGQETQYF; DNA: TGTGCTAGTGGTTCACCCCGGGAGGGCCAGGAGACCCAGTACTTC
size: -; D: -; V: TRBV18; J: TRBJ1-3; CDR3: CASSSRQDSSGNTIYF; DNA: TGTGCCAGCTCGTCGCGGCAAGATAGCTCTGGAAACACCATATATTTT
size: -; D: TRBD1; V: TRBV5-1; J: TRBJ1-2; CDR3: CASSPDRGDYGYTF; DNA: TGCGCCAGCAGCCCGGACAGGGGCGACTATGGCTACACCTTC
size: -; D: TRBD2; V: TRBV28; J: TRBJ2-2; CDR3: CASTRTSGTPGELFF; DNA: TGTGCCAGCACCCGGACTAGCGGGACTCCCGGGGAGCTGTTTTTT
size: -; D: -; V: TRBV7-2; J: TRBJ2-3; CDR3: CASSITGILTDTQYF; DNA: TGTGCCAGCAGCATAACAGGGATCCTAACAGATACGCAGTATTTT
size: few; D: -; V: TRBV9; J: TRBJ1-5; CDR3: CASSVEGELDQPQHF; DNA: TGTGCCAGCAGCGTAGAAGGGGAATTAGATCAGCCCCAGCATTTT
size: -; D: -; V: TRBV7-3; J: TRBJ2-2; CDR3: CASSSPSGTGELFF; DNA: TGTGCCAGCAGCTCCCCTTCCGGCACCGGGGAGCTGTTTTTT
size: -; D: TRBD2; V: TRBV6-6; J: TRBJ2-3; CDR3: CASSRLAGGPRTQYF; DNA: TGTGCCAGCAGCCGACTAGCGGGGGGGCCTCGTACGCAGTATTTT
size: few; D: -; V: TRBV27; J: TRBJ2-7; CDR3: CASSFGSHSYEQYF; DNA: TGTGCCAGCAGTTTCGGGAGCCACTCCTACGAGCAGTACTTC
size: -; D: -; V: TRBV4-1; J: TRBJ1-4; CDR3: CASSRGKDARTTNEKLFF; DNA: TGCGCCAGCAGCCGGGGCAAAGACGCGCGAACAACTAATGAAAAACTGTTTTTT
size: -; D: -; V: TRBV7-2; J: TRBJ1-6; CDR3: CAIKAEGDGDYNSPLHF; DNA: TGTGCCATCAAGGCGGAAGGGGACGGGGACTATAATTCACCCCTCCACTTT
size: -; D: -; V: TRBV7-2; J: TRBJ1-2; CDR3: CASSTRNSNYGYTF; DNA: TGTGCCAGCAGCACTCGTAACTCTAACTATGGCTACACCTTC
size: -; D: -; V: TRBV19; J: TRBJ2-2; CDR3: CASSLLTDITGELFF; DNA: TGTGCCAGTAGTCTCCTGACAGACATCACCGGGGAGCTGTTTTTT
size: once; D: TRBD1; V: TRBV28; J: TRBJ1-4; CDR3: CASIGDRVNEKLFF; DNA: TGTGCCAGCATTGGAGACAGGGTTAATGAAAAACTGTTTTTT
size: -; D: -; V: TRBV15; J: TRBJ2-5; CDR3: CATSRAGPELETQYF; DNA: TGTGCCACCAGCAGAGCTGGACCTGAGTTGGAGACCCAGTACTTC
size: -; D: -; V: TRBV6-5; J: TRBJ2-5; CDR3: CASSSRGTSQETQYF; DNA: TGTGCCAGCAGTTCCCGGGGTACTTCCCAAGAGACCCAGTACTTC
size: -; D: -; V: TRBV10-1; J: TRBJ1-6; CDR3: CASSDGERDSPLHF; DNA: TGCGCCAGCAGTGACGGGGAGAGGGATTCACCCCTCCACTTT
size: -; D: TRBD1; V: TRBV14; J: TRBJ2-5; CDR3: CASSQETTGPETQYF; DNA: TGTGCCAGCAGCCAAGAAACGACAGGGCCAGAGACCCAGTACTTC
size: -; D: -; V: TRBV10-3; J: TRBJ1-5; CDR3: CAISESYQPQHF; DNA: TGTGCCATCAGTGAGTCCTATCAGCCCCAGCATTTT
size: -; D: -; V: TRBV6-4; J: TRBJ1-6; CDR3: CASSGRRKDSPLHF; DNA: TGTGCCAGCAGTGGTAGGCGGAAGGATTCACCCCTCCACTTT
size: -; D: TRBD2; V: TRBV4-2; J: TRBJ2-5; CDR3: CASSQGGTSLETQYF; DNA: TGTGCCAGCAGCCAAGGGGGGACTAGCTTGGAGACCCAGTACTTC
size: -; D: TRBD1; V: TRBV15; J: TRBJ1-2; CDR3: CATSRGPSEGGGYTF; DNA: TGTGCCACCAGCAGGGGCCCTAGTGAAGGGGGCGGCTACACCTTC